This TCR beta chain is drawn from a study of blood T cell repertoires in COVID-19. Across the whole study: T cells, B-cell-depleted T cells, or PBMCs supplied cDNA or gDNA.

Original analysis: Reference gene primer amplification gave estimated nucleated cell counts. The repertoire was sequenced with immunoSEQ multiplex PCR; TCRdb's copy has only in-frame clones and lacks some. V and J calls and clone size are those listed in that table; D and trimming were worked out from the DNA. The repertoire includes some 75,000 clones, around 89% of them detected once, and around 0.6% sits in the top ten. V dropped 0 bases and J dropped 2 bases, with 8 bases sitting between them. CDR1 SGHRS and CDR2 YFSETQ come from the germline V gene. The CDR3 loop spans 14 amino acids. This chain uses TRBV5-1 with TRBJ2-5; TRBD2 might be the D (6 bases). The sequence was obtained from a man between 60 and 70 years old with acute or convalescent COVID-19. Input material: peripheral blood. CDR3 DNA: TGCGCCAGCAGCTTGGAAGGGACTCAAGAGACCCAGTACTTC. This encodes CASSLEGTQETQYF.